A selection of T cell receptor beta chains follows, all from one sample in a study of blood T cell repertoires in COVID-19. The protocol was immunoSEQ multiplex PCR, while the TCRdb copy is restricted to in-frame clones and leaves out a portion. The table lists 200,000 to 250,000 clones, roughly 88% of them singletons, with 3% to 4% in the top ten. The specimen was PBMCs or T cells enriched from blood (not recorded which). These receptors originate from a woman in her twenties or thirties who had been exposed to COVID-19. The CDR3 runs from the conserved cysteine through the conserved F or W. The D gene is left open where the match is weak. Expanded clones get a size class; other rows say once, few or many, or leave the size out.

size	D	V	J	DNA	CDR3
many	NA	TRBV5-4	TRBJ1-2	TGTGCCAGCAGCCTCACAGGGAAATATGGCTACACCTTC	CASSLTGKYGYTF
NA	TRBD1	TRBV6-5	TRBJ1-2	TGTGCCAGCAGTTTCAGGACAGGGCACTATGGCTACACCTTC	CASSFRTGHYGYTF
NA	TRBD2	TRBV2	TRBJ2-1	TGTGCCAGCAGGGAAAAGACTAGCCCCGAGGATGAGCAGTTCTTC	CASREKTSPEDEQFF
NA	TRBD1	TRBV5-1	TRBJ2-1	TGCGCCAGCAGCTTGTTACAGGGGGGTTACAATGAGCAGTTCTTC	CASSLLQGGYNEQFF
few	TRBD2	TRBV6-1	TRBJ2-7	TGTGCCAGCAGTGAAAGAACGGGAGGGCCCGACGAGCAGTACTTC	CASSERTGGPDEQYF
NA	NA	TRBV6-1	TRBJ2-1	TGTGCCAGCAGTGACCTAGCCGGGGGTGAGCAGTTCTTC	CASSDLAGGEQFF
NA	NA	TRBV9	TRBJ2-7	TGTGCCACCCCAGCCAGGGTACGGGTCAGGGAGCAGTACTTC	CATPARVRVREQYF
once	NA	TRBV2	TRBJ1-1	TGTGCCAGCAGTGTTGGCTTGGGGGGGAACACTGAAGCTTTCTTT	CASSVGLGGNTEAFF
NA	TRBD2	TRBV5-6	TRBJ2-7	TGTGCCAGCAGCTCGACTGTAGCGGGGTCCTACGAGCAGTACTTC	CASSSTVAGSYEQYF
NA	TRBD2	TRBV15	TRBJ2-1	TGTGCCACCAGCAGAGAGGCCGCCGGGACTAGATACAATGAGCAGTTCTTC	CATSREAAGTRYNEQFF
NA	NA	TRBV29-1	TRBJ2-5	TGCAGCGTACGAGATCGGGGACAAGAGACCCAGTACTTC	CSVRDRGQETQYF
NA	TRBD2	TRBV5-6	TRBJ2-7	TGTGCCAGCAGCCAGCTCGGGACTAGCGGGTCCTACGAGCAGTACTTC	CASSQLGTSGSYEQYF
few	TRBD2	TRBV11-3	TRBJ2-2	TGTGCCAGCAGCCCTTTAGCGGGATCGAACACCGGGGAGCTGTTTTTT	CASSPLAGSNTGELFF
NA	TRBD2	TRBV10-1	TRBJ2-7	TGCGCCAGCACTCTAGCGGTCTCGAGGGAGCAGTACTTC	CASTLAVSREQYF
NA	NA	TRBV28	TRBJ1-1	TGTGCCAGCAGTTACGAGGACACTGAAGCTTTCTTT	CASSYEDTEAFF
NA	NA	TRBV2	TRBJ2-1	TGTGCCAGCAGTGAATTGTCCCACGCGGGTCCCTTAAATGAGCAGTTCTTC	CASSELSHAGPLNEQFF
NA	TRBD2	TRBV27	TRBJ2-3	TGTGCCAGCAGTTTAGCGGGAGGCGGAGATACGCAGTATTTT	CASSLAGGGDTQYF
NA	TRBD1	TRBV7-8	TRBJ1-5	TGTGCCAGCAGCTGCCGGGACAGGGGTCAGCCCCAGCATTTT	CASSCRDRGQPQHF
NA	TRBD1	TRBV30	TRBJ1-2	TGTGCCTGGAGTGTACTAGGAGGGGGCAGCGGTGGCTACACCTTC	CAWSVLGGGSGGYTF
NA	TRBD2	TRBV29-1	TRBJ2-7	TGCAGCGTTGAGGGGCTAGCGGGAGTGGGGGAGCAGTACTTC	CSVEGLAGVGEQYF
NA	TRBD1	TRBV2	TRBJ2-7	TGTGCCAGGCAAGCCGGGACAGGGGTTTCCGAGCAGTACTTC	CARQAGTGVSEQYF
once	NA	TRBV3-1/TRBV3-2	TRBJ1-6	TGTGCCAGCAGCCAACGGTTGAGCTCCTATAATTCACCCCTCCACTTT	CASSQRLSSYNSPLHF
NA	NA	TRBV5-5	TRBJ1-6	TGTGCCAGCAGCCCAGCGGATAGCTCCTATAATTCACCCCTCCACTTT	CASSPADSSYNSPLHF
NA	NA	TRBV29-1	TRBJ2-2	TGCAGCGTTAGGGGGTTCGGCGGGGAGCTGTTTTTT	CSVRGFGGELFF
NA	NA	TRBV24-1	TRBJ2-1	TGTGCCACCAGTGATGGAGAACCCTCCTACAATGAGCAGTTCTTC	CATSDGEPSYNEQFF
NA	NA	TRBV6-5	TRBJ1-2	TGTGCCAGCAGTTACTCGGGCTCCTTGGGCTACACCTTC	CASSYSGSLGYTF
NA	TRBD1	TRBV7-9	TRBJ2-7	TGTGCCAGCAGCCCTTGGACAGGGGGCCGGGTCTACGAGCAGTACTTC	CASSPWTGGRVYEQYF
NA	NA	TRBV6-1	TRBJ2-7	TGTGCCAGCAGTGAAGCGACAGTGAGCTCCTACGAGCAGTACTTC	CASSEATVSSYEQYF
few	TRBD2	TRBV28	TRBJ2-7	TGTGCCAGCAGTCTCCGGACTAGCGGGAGAGTTGAGCAGTACTTC	CASSLRTSGRVEQYF
NA	TRBD2	TRBV3-1/TRBV3-2	TRBJ2-7	TGTGCCAGCAGCCAAAGACGGCGGGAGGTTCCCTACGAGCAGTACTTC	CASSQRRREVPYEQYF
NA	TRBD2	TRBV3-1/TRBV3-2	TRBJ2-3	TGTGCCAGCAGCCAAGATCCTGGACTAGCGGCCACAGATACGCAGTATTTT	CASSQDPGLAATDTQYF
NA	TRBD1	TRBV4-1	TRBJ1-1	TGCGCCAGCAGCCAAGGGACAGGCACTGAAGCTTTCTTT	CASSQGTGTEAFF
NA	NA	TRBV27	TRBJ2-1	TGTGCCAGCCCGGACTCGCGGTTCAATGAGCAGTTCTTC	CASPDSRFNEQFF
once	NA	TRBV28	TRBJ1-1	TGTGCCAGCTGGCAGAACACTGAAGCTTTCTTT	CASWQNTEAFF
NA	TRBD1	TRBV5-4	TRBJ2-1	TGTGCCAGCAGCCGGACAGGCTATGAGCAGTTCTTC	CASSRTGYEQFF
few	NA	TRBV5-4	TRBJ1-1	TGTGCCAGCAGATTTGGGAGCGATGAAGCTTTCTTT	CASRFGSDEAFF
NA	NA	TRBV18	TRBJ1-4	TGTGCCAGCTCACTAACTCCAACTAATGAAAAACTGTTTTTT	CASSLTPTNEKLFF
NA	NA	TRBV13	TRBJ2-7	TGTGCCAGCAGCTTAGGCCAGGGAAGGCAGTTCCCCTACGAGCAGTACTTC	CASSLGQGRQFPYEQYF
NA	TRBD1	TRBV11-2	TRBJ2-2	TGTGCCAGCAGCCCCTTGCCGGGACAGGGGGACACCGGGGAGCTGTTTTTT	CASSPLPGQGDTGELFF
NA	TRBD1	TRBV18	TRBJ1-5	TGTGCCAGCTCACCAATGGGACAGGGAGGGGGCCTTAGCAATCAGCCCCAGCATTTT	CASSPMGQGGGLSNQPQHF
NA	NA	TRBV14	TRBJ1-1	TGTGCCAGCAGCCAAGATCTTTTGGCCTCCGGCGGCACTGAAGCTTTCTTT	CASSQDLLASGGTEAFF
NA	TRBD1	TRBV9	TRBJ1-6	TGTGCCAGCAGCGCGCCCGGGACAGGGTATAATTCACCCCTCCACTTT	CASSAPGTGYNSPLHF
NA	NA	TRBV7-3	TRBJ2-1	TGTGCCAGCAGCTTAGGGCTCAATGAGCAGTTCTTC	CASSLGLNEQFF
once	NA	TRBV7-2	TRBJ1-3	TGTGCCAGCAGTCCCAGGGTTGGAAACACCATATATTTT	CASSPRVGNTIYF
NA	NA	TRBV2	TRBJ2-4	TGTGCCAGCAGTGATCTGGACACCATAGCCAAAAACATTCAGTACTTC	CASSDLDTIAKNIQYF
NA	NA	TRBV28	TRBJ2-5	TGTGCCAGCACCCGGATTACAGGGATGGAGACCCAGTACTTC	CASTRITGMETQYF
few	NA	TRBV7-6	TRBJ1-5	TGTGCCAGCAGCTTAGATGGTCAGAGCAATCAGCCCCAGCATTTT	CASSLDGQSNQPQHF
NA	TRBD1	TRBV6-5	TRBJ2-7	TGTGCCAGCAGTTACCCCGGGACAGGTCGCGAGCAGTACTTC	CASSYPGTGREQYF